Sequencing of this TCR beta chain was carried out in a study of blood T cell repertoires in COVID-19. Study overall: Italy, Spain and the United States were the sources of the convalescent and acute COVID-19 samples. From T cells, B-cell-depleted T cells, or PBMCs came the material, which was cDNA or gDNA.

Data came from immunoSEQ multiplex PCR; TCRdb stores just in-frame clones and leaves some out. Found here are a few hundred thousand clones, around 88% of them singletons; the top ten hold about 4.5%. The length of the CDR3 is 14 residues. Germline trimming cut 6 bases from V and 5 bases from J; bases unmatched to any gene: 4. Germline CDR1 reads KGHDR; CDR2 reads SFDVKD. The study assigned cohorts using participant-reported clinical history. The rearrangement uses TRBV24-1 and TRBJ1-5; 9 positions agree with TRBD1. Sequenced: PBMCs or T cells enriched from blood (not recorded which). The TCR comes from a woman in her thirties who had been exposed to COVID-19. In nucleotides, the CDR3 is TGTGCCACCAGTCAACAGGGGGCGGATCAGCCCCAGCATTTT. This sequence encodes CATSQQGADQPQHF.